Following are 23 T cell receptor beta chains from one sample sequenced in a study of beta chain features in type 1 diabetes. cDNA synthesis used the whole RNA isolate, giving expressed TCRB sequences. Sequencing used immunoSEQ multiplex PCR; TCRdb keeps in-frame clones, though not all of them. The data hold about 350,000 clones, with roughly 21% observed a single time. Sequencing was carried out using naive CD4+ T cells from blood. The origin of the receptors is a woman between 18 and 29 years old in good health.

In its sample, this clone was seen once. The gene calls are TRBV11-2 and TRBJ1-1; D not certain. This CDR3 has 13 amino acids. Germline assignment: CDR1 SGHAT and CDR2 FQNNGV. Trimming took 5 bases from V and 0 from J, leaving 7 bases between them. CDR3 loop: CASSAHMNTEAFF. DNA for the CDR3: TGTGCCAGCAGCGCACACATGAACACTGAAGCTTTCTTT.

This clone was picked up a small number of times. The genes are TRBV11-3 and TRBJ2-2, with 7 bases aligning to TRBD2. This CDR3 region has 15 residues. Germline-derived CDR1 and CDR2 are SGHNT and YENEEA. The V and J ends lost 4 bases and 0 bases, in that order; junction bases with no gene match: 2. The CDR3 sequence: CASSSLAANTGELFF. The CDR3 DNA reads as TGTGCCAGCAGCTCCCTAGCGGCGAACACCGGGGAGCTGTTTTTT.

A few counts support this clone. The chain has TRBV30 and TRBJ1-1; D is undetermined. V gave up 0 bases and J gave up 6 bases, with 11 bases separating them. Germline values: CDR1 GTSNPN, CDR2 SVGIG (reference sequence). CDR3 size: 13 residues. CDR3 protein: CAWSVRGVAEAFF. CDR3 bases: TGTGCCTGGAGTGTACGCGGAGTGGCTGAAGCTTTCTTT.

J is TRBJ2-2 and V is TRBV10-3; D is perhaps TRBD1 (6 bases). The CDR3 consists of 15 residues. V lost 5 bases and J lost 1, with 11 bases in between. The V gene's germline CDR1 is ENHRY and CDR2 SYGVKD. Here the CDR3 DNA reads TGTGCCATCAGTACCAGGGGCGGGAACACCGGGGAGCTGTTTTTT. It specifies CAISTRGGNTGELFF.

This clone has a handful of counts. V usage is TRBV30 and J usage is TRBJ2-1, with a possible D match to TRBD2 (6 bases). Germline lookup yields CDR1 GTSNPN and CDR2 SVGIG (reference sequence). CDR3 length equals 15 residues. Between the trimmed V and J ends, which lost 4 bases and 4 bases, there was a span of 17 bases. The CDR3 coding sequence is TGTGCCTGGAACCCCATCGCGGGACCGTACAATGAGCAGTTCTTC. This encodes CAWNPIAGPYNEQFF.

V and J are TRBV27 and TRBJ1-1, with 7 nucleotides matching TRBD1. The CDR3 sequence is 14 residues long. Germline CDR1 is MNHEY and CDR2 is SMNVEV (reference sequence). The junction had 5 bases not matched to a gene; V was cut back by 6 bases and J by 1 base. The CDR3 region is CASSTGQQNTEAFF. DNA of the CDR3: TGTGCCAGCAGCACGGGACAGCAGAACACTGAAGCTTTCTTT.

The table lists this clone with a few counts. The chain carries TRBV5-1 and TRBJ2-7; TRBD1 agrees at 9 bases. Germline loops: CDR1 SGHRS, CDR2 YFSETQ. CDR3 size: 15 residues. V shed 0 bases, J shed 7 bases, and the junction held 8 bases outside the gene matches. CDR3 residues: CASSLVGQGDWEQYF. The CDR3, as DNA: TGCGCCAGCAGCTTGGTGGGACAGGGAGATTGGGAGCAGTACTTC.

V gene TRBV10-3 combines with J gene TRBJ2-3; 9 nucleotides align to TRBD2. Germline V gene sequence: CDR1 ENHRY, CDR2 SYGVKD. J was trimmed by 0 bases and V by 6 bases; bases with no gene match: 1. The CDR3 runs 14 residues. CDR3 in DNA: TGTGCCATCAGGCGGGGGGGCAGCACAGATACGCAGTATTTT. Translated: CAIRRGGSTDTQYF.

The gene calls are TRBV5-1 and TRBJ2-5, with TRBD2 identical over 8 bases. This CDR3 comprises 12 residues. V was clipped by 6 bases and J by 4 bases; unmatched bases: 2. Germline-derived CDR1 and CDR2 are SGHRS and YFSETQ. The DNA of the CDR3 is TGCGCCAGCAAGGCGGGAGGAGAGACCCAGTACTTC. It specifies CASKAGGETQYF.

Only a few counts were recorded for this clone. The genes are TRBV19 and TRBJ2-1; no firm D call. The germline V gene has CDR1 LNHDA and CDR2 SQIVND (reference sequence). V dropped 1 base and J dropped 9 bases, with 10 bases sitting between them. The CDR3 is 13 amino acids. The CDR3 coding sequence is TGTGCCAGTAGTATAGTTGGGCTCCCTGAGCAGTTCTTC. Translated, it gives CASSIVGLPEQFF. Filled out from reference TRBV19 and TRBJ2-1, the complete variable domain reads DGGITQSPKYLFRKEGQNVTLSCEQNLNHDAMYWYRQDPGQGLRLIYYSQIVNDFQKGDIAEGYSVSREKKESFPLTVTSAQKNPTAFYLCASSIVGLPEQFFGPGTRLTVL.

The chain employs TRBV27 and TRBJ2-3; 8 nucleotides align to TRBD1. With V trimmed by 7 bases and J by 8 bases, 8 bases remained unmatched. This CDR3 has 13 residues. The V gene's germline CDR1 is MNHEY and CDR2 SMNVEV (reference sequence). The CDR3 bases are TGTGCCAGCACAAGGCCAGGGGGCGGTACGCAGTATTTT. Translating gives CASTRPGGGTQYF.

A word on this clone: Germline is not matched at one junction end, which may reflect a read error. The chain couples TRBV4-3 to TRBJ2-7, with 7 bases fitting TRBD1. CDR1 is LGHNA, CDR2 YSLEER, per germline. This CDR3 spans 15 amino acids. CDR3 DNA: TGCGCCAGCAGCCTGCTCCGACAGGGCTCCAACGAGCAGTACTTC. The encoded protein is CASSLLRQGSNEQYF.

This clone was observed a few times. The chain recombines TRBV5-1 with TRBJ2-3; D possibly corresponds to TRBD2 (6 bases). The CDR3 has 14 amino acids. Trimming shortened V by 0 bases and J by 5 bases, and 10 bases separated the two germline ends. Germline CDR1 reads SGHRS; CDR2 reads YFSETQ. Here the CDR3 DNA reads TGCGCCAGCAGCTTGGTCGGGAGTCGAGATACGCAGTATTTT. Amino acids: CASSLVGSRDTQYF.

The CDR3 here is CASSHPDRVTGEQFF. Written as DNA, the CDR3 is TGTGCCAGCAGCCACCCGGACAGGGTCACGGGTGAGCAGTTCTTC. The gene calls are TRBV4-2 and TRBJ2-1; the match to TRBD1 covers 8 bases. Germline V gene data show CDR1 as LGHNA and CDR2 as YNFKEQ. The CDR3 has 15 amino acids. Unmatched junction bases numbered 10, after V lost 3 bases and J lost 9 bases.

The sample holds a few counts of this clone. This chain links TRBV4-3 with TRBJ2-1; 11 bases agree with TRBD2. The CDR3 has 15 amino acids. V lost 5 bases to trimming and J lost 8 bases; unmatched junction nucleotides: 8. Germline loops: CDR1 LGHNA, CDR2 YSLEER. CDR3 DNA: TGCGCCAGCAGCTCACATAGCGGGGGGGCTTATGAGCAGTTCTTC. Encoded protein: CASSSHSGGAYEQFF.

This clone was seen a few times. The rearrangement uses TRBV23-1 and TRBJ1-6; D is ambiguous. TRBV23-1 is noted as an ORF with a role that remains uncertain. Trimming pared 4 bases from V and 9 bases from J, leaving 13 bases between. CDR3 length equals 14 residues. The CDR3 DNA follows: TGCGCCAGCAGTCCCCACCTGGGCAGTTCACCCCTCCACTTT. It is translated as CASSPHLGSSPLHF.

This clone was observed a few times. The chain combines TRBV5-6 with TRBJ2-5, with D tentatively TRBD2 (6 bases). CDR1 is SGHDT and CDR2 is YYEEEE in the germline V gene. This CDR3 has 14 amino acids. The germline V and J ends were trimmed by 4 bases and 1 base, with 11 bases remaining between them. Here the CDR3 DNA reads TGTGCCAGCAGCAAAGGGACTGGCCAAGAGACCCAGTACTTC. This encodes CASSKGTGQETQYF.

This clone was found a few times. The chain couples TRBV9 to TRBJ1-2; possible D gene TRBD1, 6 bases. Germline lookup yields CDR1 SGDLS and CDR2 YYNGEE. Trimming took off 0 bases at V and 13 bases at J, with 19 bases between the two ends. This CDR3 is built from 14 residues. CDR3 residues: CASSVDRWGTSVTF. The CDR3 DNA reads TGTGCCAGCAGCGTAGACAGGTGGGGGACATCAGTCACCTTC.

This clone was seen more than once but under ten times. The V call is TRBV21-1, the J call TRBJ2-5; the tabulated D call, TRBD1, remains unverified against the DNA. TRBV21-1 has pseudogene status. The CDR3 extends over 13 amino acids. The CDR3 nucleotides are TGTGCCATTTGTCCAGGGCCGGGAGAGACCCAGTACTTC. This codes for CAICPGPGETQYF.

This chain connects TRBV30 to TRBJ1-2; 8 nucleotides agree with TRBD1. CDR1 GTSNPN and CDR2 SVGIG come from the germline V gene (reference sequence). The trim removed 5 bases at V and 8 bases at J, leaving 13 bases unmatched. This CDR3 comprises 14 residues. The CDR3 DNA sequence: TGTGCCTGGTCCCAGGGGGCCCAGGAGAAAGGCTACACCTTC. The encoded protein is CAWSQGAQEKGYTF. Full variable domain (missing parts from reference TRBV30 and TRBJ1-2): SQTIHQWPATLVQPVGSPLSLECTVEGTSNPNLYWYRQAAGRGLQLLFYSVGIGQISSEVPQNLSASRPQDRQFILSSKKLLLSDSGFYLCAWSQGAQEKGYTFGSGTRLTVV.

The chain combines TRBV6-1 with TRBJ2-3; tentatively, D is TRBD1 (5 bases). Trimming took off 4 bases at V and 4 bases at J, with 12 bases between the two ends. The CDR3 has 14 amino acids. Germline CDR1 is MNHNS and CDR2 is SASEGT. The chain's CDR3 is CASSGRQTPDTQYF. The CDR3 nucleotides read TGTGCCAGCAGTGGGAGACAGACCCCAGATACGCAGTATTTT.

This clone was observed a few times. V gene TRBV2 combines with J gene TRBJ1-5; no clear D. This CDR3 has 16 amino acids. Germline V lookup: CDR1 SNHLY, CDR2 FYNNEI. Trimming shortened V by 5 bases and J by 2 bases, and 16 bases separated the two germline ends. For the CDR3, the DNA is TGTGCCAGCAGTCCCCGGCCACGGAGGGGCAATCAGCCCCAGCATTTT. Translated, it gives CASSPRPRRGNQPQHF.

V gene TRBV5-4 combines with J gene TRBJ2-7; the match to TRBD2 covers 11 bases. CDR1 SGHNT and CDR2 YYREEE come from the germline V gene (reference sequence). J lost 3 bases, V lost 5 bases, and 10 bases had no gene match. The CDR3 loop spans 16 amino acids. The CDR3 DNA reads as TGTGCCAGCAGGCCGGCGACTAGCGGGATCCACTACGAGCAGTACTTC. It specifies CASRPATSGIHYEQYF.